This T cell receptor (beta chain) derives from a study of blood T cell repertoires in COVID-19. About the study: Spain, Italy and the United States supplied samples that represented acute and convalescent COVID-19.

In the study's own analysis: Cell counts per sample came from amplifying reference gene primers. Only in-frame clones appear in the TCRdb table, and some are missing; sequencing was by immunoSEQ multiplex PCR. For V, J and clone size, that table is used; D and trimming come from the DNA. This sample yields approximately 46,000 clones, of which about 82% are seen a single time; roughly 14% belongs to the top ten. Sequenced: peripheral blood. This receptor was taken from a human donor in a cohort sampled during active COVID-19.

The chain's CDR3 is CASSGSLVGTGYTGELFF. As DNA, the CDR3 is TGTGCCAGCAGTGGGAGCCTGGTCGGGACAGGGTACACCGGGGAGCTGTTTTTT. This sequence joins TRBV6-1 and TRBJ2-2; 9 bases match TRBD1. The CDR3 sequence is 18 residues long. Germline-derived CDR1 and CDR2 are MNHNS and SASEGT. The V and J ends lost 4 bases and 3 bases, in that order; junction bases with no gene match: 12.